The 2 T cell receptor beta chains reported below all come from one sample, sequenced in a study of T-cell reconstitution after alpha-beta-depleted transplantation in children. The TCRbeta library was prepared with unique molecular identifiers. TCRdb re-called the PCR reads through MiXCR, storing one row per CDR3 protein. The table lists hundreds of thousands of distinct CDR3 sequences, more than 15% of them singletons. This sample comprised PBMCs, mostly from graft donor cells, obtained 360 days after TCRalphabeta/CD19-depleted stem cell transplant. These receptors originate from a male patient aged 2 to 10 who had a stem cell transplant for acute lymphoblastic leukemia, so the T cells may come from the graft donor.

This clonotype came up a few times. This sequence joins TRBV4-1 and TRBJ2-1; 8 positions agree with TRBD1. The CDR3 has 20 amino acids. Germline CDR1 MGHRA, CDR2 YSYEKL. Trimming at V came to 1 base and at J to 4 bases, leaving 18 bases not matched to a gene. CDR3 protein: CASSQVGIGQGPRVYNEQFF. CDR3 bases: TGCGCCAGCAGCCAAGTGGGGATAGGACAGGGTCCGAGGGTGTACAATGAGCAGTTCTTC.

This clonotype has more than one count but fewer than ten. V and J are TRBV7-2 and TRBJ2-3; 9 bases match TRBD2. The CDR3 length is 14 residues. In germline, CDR1 is SGHTA, CDR2 FQGNSA. Trimming at V came to 7 bases and at J to 0 bases, leaving 2 bases not matched to a gene. For the CDR3, the DNA is TGTGCCAGCAAGACTAGCGGTAGCACAGATACGCAGTATTTT. It translates to CASKTSGSTDTQYF.